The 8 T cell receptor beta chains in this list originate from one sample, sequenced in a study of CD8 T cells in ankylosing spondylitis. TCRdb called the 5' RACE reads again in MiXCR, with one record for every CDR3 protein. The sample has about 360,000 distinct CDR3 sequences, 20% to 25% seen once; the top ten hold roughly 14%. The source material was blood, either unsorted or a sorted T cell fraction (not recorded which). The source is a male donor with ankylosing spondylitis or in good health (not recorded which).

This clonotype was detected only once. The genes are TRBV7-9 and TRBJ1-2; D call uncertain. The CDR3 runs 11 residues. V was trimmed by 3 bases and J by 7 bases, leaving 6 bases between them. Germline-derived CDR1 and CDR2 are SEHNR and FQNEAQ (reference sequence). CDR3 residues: CASSFPGGYTF. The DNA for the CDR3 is TGTGCCAGCAGCTTCCCGGGTGGCTACACCTTC.

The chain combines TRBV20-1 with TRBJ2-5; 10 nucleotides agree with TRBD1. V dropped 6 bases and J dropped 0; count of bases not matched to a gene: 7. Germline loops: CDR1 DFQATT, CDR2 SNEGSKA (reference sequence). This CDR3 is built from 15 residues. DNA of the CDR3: TGCAGTGCAACGAGACAGGGGGCGTACCAAGAGACCCAGTACTTC. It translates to CSATRQGAYQETQYF.

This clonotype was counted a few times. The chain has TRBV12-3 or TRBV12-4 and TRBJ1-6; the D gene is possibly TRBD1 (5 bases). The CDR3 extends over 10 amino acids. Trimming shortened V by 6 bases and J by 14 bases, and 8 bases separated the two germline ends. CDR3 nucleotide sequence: TGTGCCAGCAGGGGCAGGGCCCTCCACTTT. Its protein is CASRGRALHF.

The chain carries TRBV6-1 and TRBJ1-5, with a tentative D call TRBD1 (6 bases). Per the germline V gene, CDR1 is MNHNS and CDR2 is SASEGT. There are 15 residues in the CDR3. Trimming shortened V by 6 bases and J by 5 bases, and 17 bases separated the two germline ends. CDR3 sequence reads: CASRVMGGPYQPQHF. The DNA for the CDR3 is TGTGCCAGCAGAGTAATGGGGGGGCCATATCAGCCCCAGCATTTT.

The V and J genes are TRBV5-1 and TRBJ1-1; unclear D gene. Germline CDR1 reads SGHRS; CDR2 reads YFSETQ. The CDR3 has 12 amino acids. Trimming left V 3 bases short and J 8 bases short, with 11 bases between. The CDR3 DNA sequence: TGCGCCAGCAGCTCCGTGAGGTCGGAAGCTTTCTTT. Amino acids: CASSSVRSEAFF.

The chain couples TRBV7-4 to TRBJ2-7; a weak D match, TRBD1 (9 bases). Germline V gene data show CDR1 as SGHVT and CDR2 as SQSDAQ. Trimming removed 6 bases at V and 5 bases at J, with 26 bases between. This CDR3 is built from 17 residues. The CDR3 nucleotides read TGTGCCAGCAGTTCTAATGATCCGGGACAGGGACTAGACGAGCAGTACTTC. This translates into CASSSNDPGQGLDEQYF.

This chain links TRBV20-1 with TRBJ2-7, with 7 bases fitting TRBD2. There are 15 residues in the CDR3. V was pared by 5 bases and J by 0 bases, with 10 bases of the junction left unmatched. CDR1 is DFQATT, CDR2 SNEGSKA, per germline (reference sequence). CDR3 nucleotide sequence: TGCAGTGCTGAGGCACTAGCGCTGAGCTCCTACGAGCAGTACTTC. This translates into CSAEALALSSYEQYF.

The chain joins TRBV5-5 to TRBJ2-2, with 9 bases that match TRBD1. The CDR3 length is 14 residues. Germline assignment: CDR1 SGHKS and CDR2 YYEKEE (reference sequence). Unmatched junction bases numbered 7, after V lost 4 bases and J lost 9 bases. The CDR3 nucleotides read TGTGCCAGCAGCCGGGGACAGGGCGATTGGGAGCTGTTTTTT. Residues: CASSRGQGDWELFF.